The 2 T cell receptor beta chains listed next were all sequenced from one sample in a study of cytomegalovirus exposure and HLA in healthy donors. PCR was performed using 60 Vbeta and 13 Jbeta primers. The method was immunoSEQ multiplex PCR; TCRdb's version includes in-frame clones alone and lacks a portion of them. This table holds about 210,000 clones, about four fifths found once. Sequencing was done on a sample of PBMCs. Receptors were obtained from a man aged 30-40 years in good health and CMV-seronegative.

V and J are TRBV7-9 and TRBJ2-1; D is possibly TRBD1 (6 bases). V dropped 5 bases and J dropped 6 bases, with 11 bases sitting between them. The germline V gene encodes CDR1 SEHNR and CDR2 FQNEAQ (reference sequence). This CDR3 is built from 13 residues. The CDR3 here is CASSTGLGNEQFF. CDR3 in DNA: TGTGCCAGCAGCACAGGGTTAGGCAATGAGCAGTTCTTC.

Only one count was recorded for this clone. The V gene is TRBV19, the J gene TRBJ1-2; TRBD1 might be the D (6 bases). Germline values: CDR1 LNHDA, CDR2 SQIVND (reference sequence). The CDR3 runs 13 residues. Trimming took 1 base from V and 3 from J, leaving 6 bases between them. CDR3 DNA sequence: TGTGCCAGTAGTATAGGACAGGACTATGGCTACACCTTC. Its translation is CASSIGQDYGYTF. The full variable domain, its missing parts supplied by reference TRBV19 and TRBJ1-2, is DGGITQSPKYLFRKEGQNVTLSCEQNLNHDAMYWYRQDPGQGLRLIYYSQIVNDFQKGDIAEGYSVSREKKESFPLTVTSAQKNPTAFYLCASSIGQDYGYTFGSGTRLTVV.